What follows are 32 T cell receptor beta chains derived from one specimen sequenced in a study of post-analysis software for immune sequencing data. Points from the study as a whole: TRBV segments more frequent in patients than in controls numbered about 5 and included TRBV5-6, TRBV5-1 and TRBV20-1.

Prepared TCR beta cDNA libraries contained unique molecular identifiers. TCRdb reprocessed the PCR reads via MiXCR and lists one record per CDR3 protein. In the table there are roughly 800,000 distinct CDR3 sequences, around 27% of which are singletons. These receptors are not linked to any known antigen. Sequenced sample: blood. Receptors originate from a girl under 18 with multiple sclerosis.

V gene TRBV20-1 combines with J gene TRBJ1-2, with D possibly TRBD1 on 5 matching bases. The CDR3 contains 14 residues. The V and J ends lost 1 base and 2 bases respectively, with 11 bases between them. CDR1 is DFQATT and CDR2 is SNEGSKA in the germline V gene (reference sequence). Here the CDR3 reads CSARGRRDNYGYTF. DNA for the CDR3: TGCAGTGCTAGAGGGAGACGGGACAACTATGGCTACACCTTC.

The chain employs TRBV7-2 and TRBJ2-7; D tentatively fits TRBD1 or TRBD2 (5 bases each). V lost 0 bases and J 5 bases, leaving 14 bases between the germline ends. There are 15 residues in the CDR3. Looked up from germline, CDR1 is SGHTA and CDR2 is FQGNSA. In nucleotides, the CDR3 is TGTGCCAGCAGCTTAGCCCGGGACGCTGGCCACGAGCAGTACTTC. It encodes CASSLARDAGHEQYF. Full variable domain (rest looked up from reference TRBV7-2 and TRBJ2-7): GAGVSQSPSNKVTEKGKDVELRCDPISGHTALYWYRQSLGQGLEFLIYFQGNSAPDKSGLPSDRFSAERTGGSVSTLTIQRTQQEDSAVYLCASSLARDAGHEQYFGPGTRLTVT.

V and J are TRBV2 and TRBJ2-1; no firm D call. Germline V lookup: CDR1 SNHLY, CDR2 FYNNEI. V lost 5 bases and J lost 11, with 22 bases in between. This CDR3 has 15 residues. The CDR3 DNA reads as TGTGCCAGCAGTAACGTTTCGATCGGGTTATGGAAGCAGTTCTTC. Residues: CASSNVSIGLWKQFF.

The V gene is TRBV14, the J gene TRBJ2-1; 7 bases are a match to TRBD1. The V gene's germline CDR1 is SGHDN and CDR2 FVKESK. Germline trimming cut 2 bases from V and 10 bases from J; bases unmatched to any gene: 5. This CDR3 spans 13 amino acids. CDR3 coding DNA: TGTGCCAGCAGCCAACTGACAGGGCCCGAGCAGTTCTTC. Residues: CASSQLTGPEQFF.

The chain is built from TRBV28 and TRBJ2-4, with a tentative D call TRBD1 (6 bases). Germline-derived CDR1 and CDR2 are MDHEN and SYDVKM. V lost 6 bases to trimming and J lost 0 bases, with 12 bases between them. The CDR3 covers 15 residues. The DNA of the CDR3 is TGTGCCAGCAGCAAAGGACAGTTAGCCAAAAACATTCAGTACTTC. Amino acid sequence: CASSKGQLAKNIQYF.

The CDR3 sequence is CASSMRANRDRVPGYTF. CDR3 nucleotide sequence: TGTGCCAGCAGTATGAGGGCAAACCGGGACAGGGTCCCTGGCTACACCTTC. V usage is TRBV6-1 and J usage is TRBJ1-2; 9 bases agree with TRBD1. The germline V gene encodes CDR1 MNHNS and CDR2 SASEGT. The CDR3 consists of 17 residues. V shed 5 bases, J shed 7 bases, and the junction held 17 bases outside the gene matches.

About this clonotype: An end of the junction does not agree with germline; a read error may underlie this. The chain uses TRBV5-6 and TRBJ2-6; 9 bases are shared with TRBD1. This CDR3 spans 20 amino acids. Germline values: CDR1 SGHDT, CDR2 YYEEEE. The CDR3 nucleotides read TGTGCCAGCAGCATATCCCCTACAGGGGGCTACAGCTCTGGGGCCAACGTCCCGACTTTC. It yields the protein CASSISPTGGYSSGANVPTF.

This clonotype has a single count. This rearrangement joins TRBV7-9 to TRBJ1-6, with D perhaps TRBD1 (5 bases). Trimming left V 4 bases short and J 11 bases short, with 12 bases between. The V gene's germline CDR1 is SEHNR and CDR2 FQNEAQ (reference sequence). This CDR3 has 13 amino acids. The CDR3 protein is CASSWKPGPPLHF. The DNA of the CDR3 is TGTGCCAGCAGCTGGAAACCGGGACCACCCCTCCACTTT.

In this sample, this clonotype turned up a few times. The genes are TRBV12-5 and TRBJ2-1, with D hard to call. The length of the CDR3 is 11 residues. V lost 0 bases, J lost 9 bases, and 3 bases lay in between. The germline CDR1 and CDR2 sequences are LGHNT and FRNRAP. The CDR3 coding sequence is TGTGCTAGTGGTTTGGTAGGTGAGCAGTTCTTC. Translating gives CASGLVGEQFF.

V gene TRBV3-1 combines with J gene TRBJ2-1; perhaps TRBD1 as D (6 bases). CDR3 length: 20 residues. The germline V gene has CDR1 LGHDT and CDR2 YNNKEL (reference sequence). Trimming left V 0 bases short and J 0 bases short, with 21 bases between. CDR3 nucleotides: TGTGCCAGCAGCCAAGATAAATTTGGATTCGCGGACAGCTCCTACAATGAGCAGTTCTTC. Protein product: CASSQDKFGFADSSYNEQFF.

This chain joins TRBV10-3 and TRBJ1-2; D possibly corresponds to TRBD1 (5 bases). This CDR3 is 13 amino acids long. Germline CDR1 is ENHRY and CDR2 is SYGVKD. V gave up 2 bases and J gave up 6 bases, with 10 bases separating them. CDR3: CAISEAGRNGYTF. For the CDR3, the DNA is TGTGCCATCAGTGAGGCAGGGCGTAATGGCTACACCTTC.

V gene TRBV6-5 combines with J gene TRBJ2-7; 7 bases fit TRBD1. J lost 3 bases, V lost 5 bases, and 10 bases had no gene match. CDR3 size: 15 residues. From germline, CDR1 is MNHEY and CDR2 SVGAGI. This CDR3 reads CASSKPRQGVYEQYF. CDR3 nucleotide sequence: TGTGCCAGCAGTAAGCCCCGACAGGGTGTCTACGAGCAGTACTTC.

The rearrangement uses TRBV18 and TRBJ2-5; no firm D call. Germline lookup yields CDR1 KGHSH and CDR2 LQKENI. Trimming cost V 6 bases and J 5 bases, with 22 bases left between them. This CDR3 region has 16 residues. The CDR3 here is CASSGRGTRWAETQYF. The CDR3 region has the DNA TGTGCCAGCTCCGGACGCGGTACCCGCTGGGCGGAGACCCAGTACTTC.

This clonotype was detected ten times or more. J is TRBJ2-1 and V is TRBV7-2; 7 nucleotides agree with TRBD1. Germline CDR1 SGHTA, CDR2 FQGNSA. The CDR3 has 15 residues. Trimming removed 5 bases from V and 5 bases from J; junction bases left unmatched: 9. CDR3 sequence reads: CASSPRTGPNNEQFF. The CDR3 region has the DNA TGTGCCAGCAGCCCACGGACAGGACCGAACAATGAGCAGTTCTTC.

This sequence joins TRBV20-1 and TRBJ2-5, with TRBD2 matching 14 bases. The germline V gene encodes CDR1 DFQATT and CDR2 SNEGSKA (reference sequence). The CDR3 loop spans 16 amino acids. J was trimmed by 5 bases and V by 2 bases; bases with no gene match: 7. CDR3 sequence reads: CSARRGLAGVLETQYF. The CDR3 DNA reads TGCAGTGCTAGAAGGGGACTAGCGGGAGTTTTGGAGACCCAGTACTTC.

Only a few counts were recorded for this clonotype. The chain has TRBV29-1 and TRBJ1-1; perhaps TRBD1 as D (5 bases). V was shortened by 4 bases and J by 0 bases, with 15 bases between the two germline ends. From germline, CDR1 is SQVTM and CDR2 ANQGSEA. The CDR3 totals 15 residues. For the CDR3, the DNA is TGCAGCGTTGTTAGTGTGGGGGTCATGAACACTGAAGCTTTCTTT. It specifies CSVVSVGVMNTEAFF. Full variable domain (outside the CDR3, taken from reference TRBV29-1 and TRBJ1-1): SAVISQKPSRDICQRGTSLTIQCQVDSQVTMMFWYRQQPGQSLTLIATANQGSEATYESGFVIDKFPISRPNLTFSTLTVSNMSPEDSSIYLCSVVSVGVMNTEAFFGQGTRLTVV.

This clonotype was seen at least ten times. The V and J genes are TRBV11-2 and TRBJ1-5; unclear D gene. The CDR3 is made up of 13 amino acids. Trimming pared 2 bases from V and 1 base from J, leaving 3 bases between. Looked up from germline, CDR1 is SGHAT and CDR2 is FQNNGV. CDR3 bases: TGTGCCAGCAGCTTACGGAGCAATCAGCCCCAGCATTTT. This translates into CASSLRSNQPQHF. Filled out from reference TRBV11-2 and TRBJ1-5, the complete variable domain reads EAGVAQSPRYKIIEKRQSVAFWCNPISGHATLYWYQQILGQGPKLLIQFQNNGVVDDSQLPKDRFSAERLKGVDSTLKIQPAKLEDSAVYLCASSLRSNQPQHFGDGTRLSIL.

The gene calls are TRBV9 and TRBJ2-7, with 8 bases aligning to TRBD1. CDR1 SGDLS and CDR2 YYNGEE come from the germline V gene. The CDR3 sequence is 14 residues long. Losses at the gene ends were 2 bases for V and 6 bases for J; bases not matched to a gene: 7. The CDR3: CASSVTGERSEQYF. In DNA, the CDR3 is TGTGCCAGCAGCGTGACAGGGGAAAGGTCCGAGCAGTACTTC.

The J gene is TRBJ2-2, the V gene TRBV5-1, with no clear D. The CDR3 extends over 16 amino acids. Trimming shortened V by 4 bases and J by 12 bases, and 25 bases separated the two germline ends. Germline-derived CDR1 and CDR2 are SGHRS and YFSETQ. CDR3 residues: CASSPNLGGLESQLFF. The CDR3 DNA sequence: TGCGCCAGCAGCCCCAATCTAGGTGGTCTCGAGTCCCAGCTGTTTTTT.

A word on this clonotype: Given a much more abundant clone one base away, this may be a read error. V is TRBV10-2 and J is TRBJ2-3; D possibly corresponds to TRBD1 (6 bases). CDR3 length: 12 amino acids. Germline V CDR1 and CDR2: WSHSY, SAAADI. The chain's CDR3 is CASRDSTDTEYF. CDR3 bases: TGCGCCAGCAGGGACAGCACAGATACGGAGTATTTT.

The V gene is TRBV5-1, the J gene TRBJ2-7; 9 bases match TRBD1. Germline V gene sequence: CDR1 SGHRS, CDR2 YFSETQ. The junction had 10 bases not matched to a gene; V was cut back by 1 base and J by 2 bases. The CDR3 loop spans 17 amino acids. The DNA for the CDR3 is TGCGCCAGCAGCTTGTCCCCGTTTACAGGGGGCCCCTACGAGCAGTACTTC. It codes for CASSLSPFTGGPYEQYF.

This clonotype was picked up a small number of times. V and J are TRBV7-9 and TRBJ2-3, with 7 bases aligning to TRBD2. The CDR3 has 14 amino acids. The germline gives CDR1 SEHNR, CDR2 FQNEAQ (reference sequence). With V trimmed by 5 bases and J by 2 bases, 4 bases remained unmatched. CDR3 amino acids: CASSVWDYTDTQYF. Here the CDR3 DNA reads TGTGCCAGCAGCGTCTGGGACTACACAGATACGCAGTATTTT. Looking up the rest from reference TRBV7-9 and TRBJ2-3 gives the full variable domain: DTGVSQNPRHKITKRGQNVTFRCDPISEHNRLYWYRQTLGQGPEFLTYFQNEAQLEKSRLLSDRFSAERPKGSFSTLEIQRTEQGDSAMYLCASSVWDYTDTQYFGPGTRLTVL.

This rearrangement joins TRBV29-1 to TRBJ2-2; 10 positions agree with TRBD2. V dropped 6 bases and J dropped 1; count of bases not matched to a gene: 2. There are 14 residues in the CDR3. Germline V gene sequence: CDR1 SQVTM, CDR2 ANQGSEA. Here the CDR3 reads CSVVAGGNTGELFF. CDR3 bases: TGCAGCGTCGTAGCGGGGGGGAACACCGGGGAGCTGTTTTTT.

This clonotype has just a few counts. The V gene is TRBV5-1, the J gene TRBJ2-5; TRBD1 matches at 7 bases. The V gene end was trimmed by 7 bases and the J gene end by 4 bases; junction bases not matched to a gene: 4. Looked up from germline, CDR1 is SGHRS and CDR2 is YFSETQ. This CDR3 has 12 residues. The CDR3 here is CASRTGGETQYF. The CDR3 DNA reads TGCGCCAGCCGGACAGGAGGAGAGACCCAGTACTTC.

This clonotype was found once. V gene TRBV20-1 combines with J gene TRBJ2-1; tentatively, D is TRBD2 (5 bases). The CDR3 has 14 amino acids. Germline assignment: CDR1 DFQATT and CDR2 SNEGSKA (reference sequence). Trimming removed 3 bases at V and 10 bases at J, with 19 bases between. The CDR3 loop reads CSASREGMAWEQFF. DNA of the CDR3: TGCAGTGCTAGTCGCGAGGGCATGGCATGGGAGCAGTTCTTC.

The chain joins TRBV5-1 to TRBJ2-1, with D perhaps matching TRBD1 (6 bases). Germline V CDR1 and CDR2: SGHRS, YFSETQ. The CDR3 contains 16 residues. Trimming stripped 0 bases from V and 2 bases from J, with 12 bases between. CDR3 protein: CASSLADRSTYNEQFF. The CDR3 nucleotides are TGCGCCAGCAGCTTGGCTGACAGGTCTACCTACAATGAGCAGTTCTTC.

The rearrangement links TRBV4-3 to TRBJ2-5; the match to TRBD1 covers 8 bases. Per the germline V gene, CDR1 is LGHNA and CDR2 is YSLEER. The CDR3 length is 16 residues. The V gene end was trimmed by 1 base and the J gene end by 2 bases; junction bases not matched to a gene: 6. The CDR3 spells CASSQGDRGIQETQYF. The CDR3 DNA follows: TGCGCCAGCAGCCAAGGAGACAGGGGCATACAAGAGACCCAGTACTTC.

CDR3 bases: TGTGCCAGCAGTCTGCGACAAGGGGTTAGCGGGAGGCCCTACAATGAGCAGTTCTTC. Translating gives CASSLRQGVSGRPYNEQFF. The chain uses TRBV28 and TRBJ2-1; 10 positions match TRBD2. Trimming at V came to 5 bases and at J to 2 bases, leaving 15 bases not matched to a gene. The CDR3 covers 19 residues. Germline lookup yields CDR1 MDHEN and CDR2 SYDVKM.

This clonotype turned up a few times. This rearrangement joins TRBV11-2 to TRBJ1-1, with D possibly TRBD1 on 5 matching bases. This CDR3 is 17 amino acids long. V lost 1 base, J lost 7 bases, and 22 bases lay in between. Germline assignment: CDR1 SGHAT and CDR2 FQNNGV. This CDR3 is CASSLVPGSEPRSEAFF. The CDR3 DNA reads TGTGCCAGCAGCTTAGTTCCAGGGTCTGAGCCCCGAAGTGAAGCTTTCTTT.

The CDR3 protein is CSARVYINTQYF. CDR3 DNA: TGCAGTGCTAGAGTCTATATTAATACGCAGTATTTT. This rearrangement joins TRBV20-1 to TRBJ2-3; no firm D call. V was clipped by 1 base and J by 7 bases, with 9 bases between them. The CDR3 has 12 amino acids. Germline V gene sequence: CDR1 DFQATT, CDR2 SNEGSKA (reference sequence).

The V and J genes are TRBV28 and TRBJ1-5; D remains unclear. The CDR3 sequence is 16 residues long. The germline V and J ends were trimmed by 4 bases and 0 bases, with 13 bases remaining between them. Per the germline V gene, CDR1 is MDHEN and CDR2 is SYDVKM. CDR3 nucleotides: TGTGCCAGCAGTTCCGGAGGCCGCTATAGCAATCAGCCCCAGCATTTT. Its translation: CASSSGGRYSNQPQHF. Full variable domain (rest looked up from reference TRBV28 and TRBJ1-5): DVKVTQSSRYLVKRTGEKVFLECVQDMDHENMFWYRQDPGLGLRLIYFSYDVKMKEKGDIPEGYSVSREKKERFSLILESASTNQTSMYLCASSSGGRYSNQPQHFGDGTRLSIL.

There are many counts of this clonotype. The chain uses TRBV6-5 and TRBJ2-7; a possible D gene is TRBD2 (6 bases). V was pared by 2 bases and J by 0 bases, with 8 bases between. This CDR3 contains 14 residues. CDR1 is MNHEY, CDR2 SVGAGI, per germline. CDR3 DNA: TGTGCCAGCAGTTACCGGGACTTCTCCTACGAGCAGTACTTC. Its protein product is CASSYRDFSYEQYF.